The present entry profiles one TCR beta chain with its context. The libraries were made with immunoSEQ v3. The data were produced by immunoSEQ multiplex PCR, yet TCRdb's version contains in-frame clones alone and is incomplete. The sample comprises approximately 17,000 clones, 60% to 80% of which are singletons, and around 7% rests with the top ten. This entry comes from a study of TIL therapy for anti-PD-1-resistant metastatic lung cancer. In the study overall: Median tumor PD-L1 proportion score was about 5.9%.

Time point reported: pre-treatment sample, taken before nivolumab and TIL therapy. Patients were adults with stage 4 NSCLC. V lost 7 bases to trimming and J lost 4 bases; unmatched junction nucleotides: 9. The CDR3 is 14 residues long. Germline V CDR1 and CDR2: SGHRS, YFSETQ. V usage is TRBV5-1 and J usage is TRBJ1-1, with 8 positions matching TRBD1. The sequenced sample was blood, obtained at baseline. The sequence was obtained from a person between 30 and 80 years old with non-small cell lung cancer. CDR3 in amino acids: CASQKGQGGTEAFF. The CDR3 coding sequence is TGCGCCAGCCAAAAAGGACAGGGCGGCACTGAAGCTTTCTTT.